This T cell receptor (beta chain) was recorded in a study of T cells in women clearing cervical HPV infection. The method was immunoSEQ multiplex PCR; TCRdb's version includes in-frame clones alone and lacks a portion of them. Recorded for this sample: tens of thousands of clones. Details on this clone: The antigen is not known. The read falls 3 residues short of the CDR3 end, and the missing part is taken from the germline J gene.

There are 13 residues in the CDR3. The germline CDR1 and CDR2 sequences are SGHKS and YYEKEE (reference sequence). V shed 1 base and J 9 bases; nucleotides not matched to a gene: 3. The study, taken as a whole, reports: Richness plus V gene abundances separated cases from controls with AUC 0.7 to 0.9.

The V and J genes are TRBV5-5 and TRBJ2-1; 8 bases align to TRBD1. The TCR originated in a woman aged 18 to 75 with a cervical HPV16 infection that either progressed to CIN3+ or cleared (not recorded which). The sample consisted of blood buffy coat. CDR3 sequence reads: CASSLQGAGEQFF. The covered CDR3 bases are TGTGCCAGCAGCTTGCAGGGGGCGGGTGAG. Filled out from reference TRBV5-5 and TRBJ2-1, the complete variable domain reads DAGVTQSPTHLIKTRGQQVTLRCSPISGHKSVSWYQQVLGQGPQFIFQYYEKEERGRGNFPDRFSARQFPNYSSELNVNALLLGDSALYLCASSLQGAGEQFFGPGTRLTVL.